This TCR beta chain was identified in a study of spatial heterogeneity in lung cancer. Across the whole study: Sequencing consistently turned up more beta-chain sequences than alpha-chain sequences.

With regard to this clonotype: The antigen remains undetermined.

Indicated time point: sample taken at primary tumor resection. The input material, whole RNA from tumor, nontumor lung or frozen PBMC, was sequenced unsorted. The donors were 55 to 80 patients with non-small cell lung cancer that was early-stage and untreated. Study-level points and caveats: Ubiquitous expanded tumor TCRs were observed in blood more at resection than follow-up.

A distinct unique molecular identifier was carried by each TCR cDNA molecule. One entry per CDR3 protein, called by TCRdb with MiXCR from the 5' RACE reads. Of over 50,000 distinct CDR3 sequences detected, approximately 8% appear once; the ten largest clones hold roughly 15%. The source is a female donor with early-stage non-small cell lung cancer. The sample consisted of PBMCs, taken at surgery.

The CDR3 DNA is TGTGCCAGCAGCTTGCAGTCCTACGAGCAGTACGTC. It yields the protein CASSLQSYEQYV. This sequence joins TRBV5-5 and TRBJ2-7; no clear D gene. This CDR3 is 12 amino acids long. The germline CDR1 and CDR2 sequences are SGHKS and YYEKEE (reference sequence). The V gene lost 1 base and the J gene lost 1 base, with 3 bases spanning the gap.